Below are 16 T cell receptor beta chains sequenced from a single sample in a study of lung T cells in sarcoidosis with Löfgren's syndrome. MiXCR was run by TCRdb on the reads, yielding one entry per CDR3 protein. The profile covers more than 8,500 distinct CDR3 sequences, with just under 20% appearing a single time and around 6.7% taken by the ten largest. Input material: CD4+ T cells from bronchoalveolar lavage. The receptors originated from a human donor with sarcoidosis (Löfgren's syndrome or another form), or a control subject (not recorded which).

A few counts support this clonotype. The chain couples TRBV7-9 to TRBJ2-2; TRBD2 might be the D (6 bases). There are 16 residues in the CDR3. The V gene lost 6 bases and the J gene lost 1 base, with 15 bases spanning the gap. Germline assignment: CDR1 SEHNR and CDR2 FQNEAQ (reference sequence). The CDR3 here is CASSYTGTRNTGELFF. The CDR3 DNA follows: TGTGCCAGCAGTTATACCGGGACTCGGAACACCGGGGAGCTGTTTTTT.

This clonotype was recorded at least ten times. J is TRBJ1-1 and V is TRBV19, with a possible D match to TRBD1 (6 bases). V lost 3 bases to trimming and J lost 2 bases, with 10 bases between them. CDR3 length: 14 amino acids. The germline V gene has CDR1 LNHDA and CDR2 SQIVND (reference sequence). The CDR3 DNA follows: TGTGCCAGTAGTATCCCCGGGGGCAACACTGAAGCTTTCTTT. Its protein product is CASSIPGGNTEAFF.

This clonotype has a count of ten or more. The chain employs TRBV28 and TRBJ1-3; 7 positions agree with TRBD1. Germline values: CDR1 MDHEN, CDR2 SYDVKM. Trimming cost V 6 bases and J 4 bases; bases outside gene matches: 9. CDR3 length: 15 amino acids. The CDR3: CASSYTGVTGNTIYF. The CDR3 region has the DNA TGTGCCAGCAGCTATACAGGGGTTACGGGAAACACCATATATTTT.

This chain links TRBV5-1 with TRBJ2-2, with 7 bases matching TRBD1. The trim removed 0 bases at V and 2 bases at J, leaving 1 base unmatched. Germline V gene sequence: CDR1 SGHRS, CDR2 YFSETQ. The CDR3 is made up of 15 amino acids. The CDR3 sequence is CASSLGQGNTGELFF. DNA for the CDR3: TGCGCCAGCAGCTTGGGACAGGGTAACACCGGGGAGCTGTTTTTT.

A note on this clonotype: A read error may be the cause here, since a much bigger clone is one base away. J is TRBJ2-5 and V is TRBV29-1; 8 bases line up with TRBD1. There are 12 residues in the CDR3. CDR1 is SQVTM and CDR2 is ANQGSEA in the germline V gene. CDR3 nucleotide sequence: TGCAGCGTAACCAGGGGGCAAGAGACCCAGAACTTC. Protein sequence: CSVTRGQETQNF.

There are many counts of this clonotype. The V call is TRBV6-1, the J call TRBJ1-2, with 12 bases matching TRBD1. V gave up 8 bases and J gave up 1 base; unmatched junction bases: 11. Germline V gene data show CDR1 as MNHNS and CDR2 as SASEGT. The CDR3 loop spans 17 amino acids. The CDR3 region has the DNA TGTGCCAGCGCCTCCGGGACAGGGGGCGGAAGTAACTATGGCTACACCTTC. Translation: CASASGTGGGSNYGYTF.

This clonotype was counted ten times or more. The chain joins TRBV6-1 to TRBJ2-2, with D possibly being TRBD1 (5 bases). The CDR3 contains 16 residues. V was pared by 1 base and J by 4 bases, with 13 bases between. Looked up from germline, CDR1 is MNHNS and CDR2 is SASEGT. The CDR3 DNA is TGTGCCAGCAGTGAAGTGGTAGGGGTGGGCACCGGGGAGCTGTTTTTT. This sequence encodes CASSEVVGVGTGELFF.

This clonotype was counted between two and nine times. This chain links TRBV2 with TRBJ2-5; TRBD1 aligns across 10 bases. The V segment lost 8 bases and the J segment 1 base; nucleotides outside the gene matches: 4. The CDR3 has 14 residues. Germline V gene lookup returns CDR1 SNHLY and CDR2 FYNNEI. The CDR3 sequence is CASGWDRGQETQYF. The CDR3 DNA reads as TGTGCCAGCGGCTGGGACAGGGGCCAAGAGACCCAGTACTTC.

By sample fraction, this clonotype is medium-sized. CDR3 amino acids: CASSDFRSYEQYF. CDR3 nucleotides: TGTGCCAGCAGTGACTTCCGCTCCTACGAGCAGTACTTC. The chain joins TRBV25-1 to TRBJ2-7; the D is unclear. Germline lookup yields CDR1 MGHDK and CDR2 SYGVNS. Trimming shortened V by 3 bases and J by 0 bases, and 6 bases separated the two germline ends. The CDR3 covers 13 residues.

In its sample, this clonotype was seen many times. The chain employs TRBV19 and TRBJ2-7; D might be TRBD2 (5 bases). V was trimmed by 3 bases and J by 5 bases, leaving 14 bases between them. Germline V lookup: CDR1 LNHDA, CDR2 SQIVND (reference sequence). The CDR3 covers 14 residues. CDR3 loop: CASSMLGINDEQYF. CDR3 sequence (DNA): TGTGCCAGTAGTATGCTCGGGATCAACGACGAGCAGTACTTC.

For this clonotype: A read error may account for a junction end that differs from germline. The chain uses TRBV6-2 or TRBV6-3 and TRBJ2-2; either TRBD1 or TRBD2 may fit D (6 bases each). The CDR3 length is 16 residues. Germline-derived CDR1 and CDR2 are MNHEY and SVGEGT. CDR3 sequence: CAGSWPGVRGSGELFF. As DNA, the CDR3 is TGTGCCGGCAGTTGGCCGGGGGTCAGGGGATCCGGGGAGCTGTTTTTT.

The table lists this clonotype with many counts. V usage is TRBV7-8 and J usage is TRBJ2-7; the D is unclear. CDR1 is SGHVS and CDR2 is FQNEAQ in the germline V gene. The CDR3 is 13 residues long. V gave up 2 bases and J gave up 1 base, with 6 bases separating them. The DNA for the CDR3 is TGTGCCAGCAGCTTATTACGGTCCTACGAGCAGTACTTC. As protein: CASSLLRSYEQYF.

This clonotype appeared many times. The chain has TRBV18 and TRBJ2-2; D not certain. Trimming stripped 6 bases from V and 3 bases from J, with 2 bases between. The CDR3 has 11 amino acids. Germline V gives CDR1 KGHSH, CDR2 LQKENI. CDR3 loop: CASSDTGELFF. The CDR3 region has the DNA TGTGCCAGCTCCGACACCGGGGAGCTGTTTTTT.

This clonotype has ten or more counts. The chain employs TRBV7-6 and TRBJ1-4, with D maybe TRBD1 (5 bases). Trimming left V 2 bases short and J 2 bases short, with 9 bases between. CDR1 is SGHVS, CDR2 FNYEAQ, per germline. The CDR3 sequence is 15 residues long. CDR3 sequence: CASSLNSGTNEKLFF. CDR3 DNA sequence: TGTGCCAGCAGCTTAAATTCAGGGACTAATGAAAAACTGTTTTTT.

As regards this clonotype: This may stem from a read error, because a much larger clone lies one nucleotide away. The CDR3 DNA follows: TGCAGTGCCCAGGGGGTAAGATACGGGCAGTACTTC. Protein sequence: CSAQGVRYGQYF. V usage is TRBV20-1 and J usage is TRBJ2-7; TRBD1 matches at 7 bases. The CDR3 has 12 amino acids. Germline V CDR1 and CDR2: DFQATT, SNEGSKA (reference sequence).

In its sample, this clonotype ranks as medium-sized (0.01 to 0.1%). V is TRBV5-1 and J is TRBJ2-3; no reliable D call. Germline loops: CDR1 SGHRS, CDR2 YFSETQ. This CDR3 contains 12 residues. V lost 4 bases, J lost 2 bases, and 5 bases lay in between. The CDR3 here is CASSQDTDTQYF. CDR3 coding DNA: TGCGCCAGCAGCCAAGACACAGATACGCAGTATTTT.